This T cell receptor (beta chain) comes out of a study of response to subunit inactivated influenza vaccine (dated 2018 in TCRdb). The study in broad terms: Deep quantitative profiling of the T cell receptor repertoire was used in the study to follow responses to a trivalent subunit inactivated influenza vaccine. What the study reported, not specific to this receptor: It was suggested by the authors that each seasonal influenza vaccination may recruit only a limited number of new T cells.

Library preparation was by RT-PCR. The listed sequencing device is Illumina HiSeq 2500. TCRdb passed the public sequencing reads through fastp at Q25 and MiXCR, retaining productive beta sequences. Under each unique CDR3 protein, matching rows form one entry showing the most common genes and DNA. Across this sample there are 500,000 to 600,000 distinct CDR3 sequences, with 10% to 15% seen only once. The top ten clonotypes cover about 12% of the sample. The meaning of the sample's time point label: more than 40 days after influenza vaccine administration. Comment on this clonotype: This clone's antigen is unknown. No base quality values were provided; no much bigger clone lies one nucleotide off.

Trimming costs V 7 bases and J 1 base, and their ends lie 13 bases apart. The CDR3 goes from the cysteine to the phenylalanine over 13 residues. Only the CDR3 portion is preserved as DNA: 39 bases, with reading frame beginning at the first base. The germline V gene yields SQVTM for CDR1 and ANQGSEA for CDR2. The chain is made from TRBV29-1 and TRBJ2-5, with TRBD2 as a weak D call on 6 bases. The receptor was derived from a man aged 45-65 years who received an inactivated influenza vaccine. Donor details come from another sample of the same person, matched by shared clones. Sequencing used PBMCs from blood, obtained roughly 6 weeks after vaccination. The DNA reads as follows: TGCAGCGCCCAGGGAGGTTCCCAAGAGACCCAGTACTTC. Translated, it gives CSAQGGSQETQYF.